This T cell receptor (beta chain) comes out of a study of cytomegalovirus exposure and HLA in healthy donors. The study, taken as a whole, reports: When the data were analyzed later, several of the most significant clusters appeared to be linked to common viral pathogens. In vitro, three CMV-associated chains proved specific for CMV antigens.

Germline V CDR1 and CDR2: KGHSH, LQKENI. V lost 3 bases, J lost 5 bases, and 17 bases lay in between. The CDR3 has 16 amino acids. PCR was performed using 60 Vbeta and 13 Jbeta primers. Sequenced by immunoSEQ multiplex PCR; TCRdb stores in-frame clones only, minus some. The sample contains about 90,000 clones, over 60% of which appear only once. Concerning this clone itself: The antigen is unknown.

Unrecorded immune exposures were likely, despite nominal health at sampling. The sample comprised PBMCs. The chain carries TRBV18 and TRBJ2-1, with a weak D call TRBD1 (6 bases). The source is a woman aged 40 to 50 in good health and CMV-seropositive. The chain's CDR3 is CASSPLTGQGDNEQFF. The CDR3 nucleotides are TGTGCCAGCTCACCTCTGACAGGACAAGGGGACAATGAGCAGTTCTTC.